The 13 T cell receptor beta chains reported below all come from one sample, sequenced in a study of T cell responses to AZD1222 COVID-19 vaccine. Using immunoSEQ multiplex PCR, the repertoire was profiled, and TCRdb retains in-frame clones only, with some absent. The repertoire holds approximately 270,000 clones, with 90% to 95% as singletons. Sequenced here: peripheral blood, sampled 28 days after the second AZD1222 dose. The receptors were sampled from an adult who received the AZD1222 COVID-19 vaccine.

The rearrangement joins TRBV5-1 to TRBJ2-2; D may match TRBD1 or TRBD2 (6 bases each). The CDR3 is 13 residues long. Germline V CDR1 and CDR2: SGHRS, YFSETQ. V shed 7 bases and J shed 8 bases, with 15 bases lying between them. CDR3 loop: CASSPGAGGELFF. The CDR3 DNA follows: TGCGCCAGCTCCCCGGGGGCAGGTGGGGAGCTGTTTTTT.

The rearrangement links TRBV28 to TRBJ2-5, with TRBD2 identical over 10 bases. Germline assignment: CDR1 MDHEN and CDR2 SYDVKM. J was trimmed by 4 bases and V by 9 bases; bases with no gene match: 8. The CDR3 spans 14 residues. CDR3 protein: CASFSGGLPETQYF. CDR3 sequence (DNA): TGTGCCAGTTTTAGCGGGGGGCTCCCAGAGACCCAGTACTTC.

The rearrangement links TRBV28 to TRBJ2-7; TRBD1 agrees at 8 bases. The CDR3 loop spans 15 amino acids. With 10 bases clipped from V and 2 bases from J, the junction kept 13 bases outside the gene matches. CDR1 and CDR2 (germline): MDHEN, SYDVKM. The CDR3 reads CATEESRDRPYEQYF. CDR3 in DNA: TGTGCCACCGAGGAGAGTAGGGACAGGCCCTACGAGCAGTACTTC.

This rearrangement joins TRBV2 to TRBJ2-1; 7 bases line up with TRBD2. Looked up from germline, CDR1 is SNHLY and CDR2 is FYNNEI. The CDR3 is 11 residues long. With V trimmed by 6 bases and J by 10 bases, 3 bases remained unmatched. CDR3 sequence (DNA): TGTGCCAGCAGGGGGGGGGACGAGCAGTTCTTC. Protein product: CASRGGDEQFF. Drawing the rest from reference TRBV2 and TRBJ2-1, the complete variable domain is EPEVTQTPSHQVTQMGQEVILRCVPISNHLYFYWYRQILGQKVEFLVSFYNNEISEKSEIFDDQFSVERPDGSNFTLKIRSTKLEDSAMYFCASRGGDEQFFGPGTRLTVL.

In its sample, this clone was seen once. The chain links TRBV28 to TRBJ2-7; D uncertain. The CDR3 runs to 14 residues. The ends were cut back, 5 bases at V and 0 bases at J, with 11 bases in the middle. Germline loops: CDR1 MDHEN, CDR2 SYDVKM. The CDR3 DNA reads TGTGCCAGCAGTGCCCCAGGTATCTCCTACGAGCAGTACTTC. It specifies CASSAPGISYEQYF.

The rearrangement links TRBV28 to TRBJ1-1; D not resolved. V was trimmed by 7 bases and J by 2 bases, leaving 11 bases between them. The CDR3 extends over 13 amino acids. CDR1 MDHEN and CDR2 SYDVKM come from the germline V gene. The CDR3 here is CASTLTVNTEAFF. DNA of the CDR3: TGTGCCAGCACCCTGACTGTTAACACTGAAGCTTTCTTT.

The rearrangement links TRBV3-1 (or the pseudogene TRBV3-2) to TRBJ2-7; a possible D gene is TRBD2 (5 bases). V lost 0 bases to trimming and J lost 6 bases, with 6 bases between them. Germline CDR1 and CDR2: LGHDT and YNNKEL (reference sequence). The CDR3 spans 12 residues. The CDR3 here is CASSQEGGEQYF. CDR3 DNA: TGTGCCAGCAGCCAAGAAGGAGGCGAGCAGTACTTC.

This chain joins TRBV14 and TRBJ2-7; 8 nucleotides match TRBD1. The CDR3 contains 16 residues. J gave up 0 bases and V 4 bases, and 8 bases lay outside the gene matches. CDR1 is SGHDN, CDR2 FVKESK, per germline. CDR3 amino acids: CASSPSTGVYSYEQYF. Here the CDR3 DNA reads TGTGCCAGCAGCCCGTCGACAGGGGTGTACTCCTACGAGCAGTACTTC. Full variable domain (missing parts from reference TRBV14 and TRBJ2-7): EAGVTQFPSHSVIEKGQTVTLRCDPISGHDNLYWYRRVMGKEIKFLLHFVKESKQDESGMPNNRFLAERTGGTYSTLKVQPAELEDSGVYFCASSPSTGVYSYEQYFGPGTRLTVT.

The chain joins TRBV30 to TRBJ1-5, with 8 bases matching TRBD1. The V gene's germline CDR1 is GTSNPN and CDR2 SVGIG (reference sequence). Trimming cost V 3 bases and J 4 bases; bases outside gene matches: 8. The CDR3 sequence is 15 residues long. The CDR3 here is CAWSPQGARNQPQHF. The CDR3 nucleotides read TGTGCCTGGAGCCCCCAGGGGGCGCGGAATCAGCCCCAGCATTTT. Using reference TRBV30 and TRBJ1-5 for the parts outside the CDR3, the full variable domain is SQTIHQWPATLVQPVGSPLSLECTVEGTSNPNLYWYRQAAGRGLQLLFYSVGIGQISSEVPQNLSASRPQDRQFILSSKKLLLSDSGFYLCAWSPQGARNQPQHFGDGTRLSIL.

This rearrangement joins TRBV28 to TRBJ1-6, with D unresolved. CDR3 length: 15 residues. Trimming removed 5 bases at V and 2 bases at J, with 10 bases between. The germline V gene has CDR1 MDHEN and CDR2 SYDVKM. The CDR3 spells CASSPRTAYNSPLHF. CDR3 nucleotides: TGTGCCAGCAGTCCTCGAACAGCCTATAATTCACCCCTCCACTTT.

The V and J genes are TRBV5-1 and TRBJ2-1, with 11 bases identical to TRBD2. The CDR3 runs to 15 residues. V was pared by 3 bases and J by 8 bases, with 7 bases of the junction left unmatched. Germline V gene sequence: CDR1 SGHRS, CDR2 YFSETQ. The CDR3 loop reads CASSSLAGGFDEQFF. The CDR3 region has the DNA TGCGCCAGCAGCTCTTTAGCGGGGGGGTTCGATGAGCAGTTCTTC.

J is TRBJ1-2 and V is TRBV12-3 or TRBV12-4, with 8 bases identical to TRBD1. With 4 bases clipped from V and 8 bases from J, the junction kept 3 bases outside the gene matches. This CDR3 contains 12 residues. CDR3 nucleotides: TGTGCCAGCAGTTCGACAGGGGAAGGCTACACCTTC. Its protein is CASSSTGEGYTF.

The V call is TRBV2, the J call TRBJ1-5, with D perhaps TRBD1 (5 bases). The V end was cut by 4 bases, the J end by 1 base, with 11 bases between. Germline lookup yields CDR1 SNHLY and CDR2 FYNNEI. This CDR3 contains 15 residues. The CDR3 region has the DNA TGTGCCAGCAGTGGGGCAGGGAGGAGCAATCAGCCCCAGCATTTT. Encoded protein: CASSGAGRSNQPQHF. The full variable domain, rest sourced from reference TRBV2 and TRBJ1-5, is EPEVTQTPSHQVTQMGQEVILRCVPISNHLYFYWYRQILGQKVEFLVSFYNNEISEKSEIFDDQFSVERPDGSNFTLKIRSTKLEDSAMYFCASSGAGRSNQPQHFGDGTRLSIL.